What follows are 20 T cell receptor beta chains derived from one specimen sequenced in a study of regulatory T cells in long-lasting Graves disease. Stated time point: persistent/refractory GD, antithyroid drugs over 5 years with positive TRAb. PBMC RNA was the source of the TCR library. CDR3 regions were amplified by Arm-PCR using iRepertoire HTBI primers to build TCR beta libraries. Via MiXCR, TCRdb re-called the multiplex PCR reads, giving one row per CDR3 protein. This sample carries 500,000 to 700,000 distinct CDR3 sequences, around 30% of them seen once, and the ten largest clones take around 42%. The input for sequencing was peripheral blood mononuclear cells (PBMCs), taken when the disease was refractory, from a patient treated with antithyroid drugs. All receptors come from a female donor with Graves disease.

Regarding this clonotype: One end of the junction does not line up with germline, which may come from a read error. V is TRBV28 and J is TRBJ2-2; D not resolved. In germline, CDR1 is MDHEN, CDR2 SYDVKM. The length of the CDR3 is 13 residues. The DNA of the CDR3 is TGTGCCGGCAGGCTCGGGAACACCGGGGAGCTGTTTTTT. It specifies CAGRLGNTGELFF.

CDR3 bases: TGTGCCAGCAGCCAAGGAGGGACCGCTGAAGCTTTCTTT. This gives the protein CASSQGGTAEAFF. The chain is built from TRBV3-1 and TRBJ1-1; D possibly corresponds to TRBD1 (5 bases). The CDR3 covers 13 residues. The germline gives CDR1 LGHDT, CDR2 YNNKEL (reference sequence). V lost 1 base, J lost 6 bases, and 9 bases lay in between.

The table lists this clonotype with many counts. The chain links TRBV11-2 to TRBJ2-5; the match to TRBD2 covers 7 bases. V trimming: 1 base; J trimming: 3 bases; junction bases outside the gene matches: 2. This CDR3 is 14 amino acids long. The germline V gene encodes CDR1 SGHAT and CDR2 FQNNGV. DNA of the CDR3: TGTGCCAGCAGCTTAGCCGGGAGGAAAGAGACCCAGTACTTC. The encoded protein is CASSLAGRKETQYF.

This chain uses TRBV19 with TRBJ1-1; D ambiguous. This CDR3 spans 15 amino acids. From germline, CDR1 is LNHDA and CDR2 SQIVND (reference sequence). V was clipped by 6 bases and J by 0 bases, with 14 bases between them. CDR3 coding DNA: TGTGCCAGTAGACCGGACGGAGAGATGAACACTGAAGCTTTCTTT. As protein: CASRPDGEMNTEAFF.

This clonotype was seen just once. The chain combines TRBV3-1 with TRBJ1-5; D unclear. Germline V gene data show CDR1 as LGHDT and CDR2 as YNNKEL (reference sequence). This CDR3 has 16 amino acids. Trimming shortened V by 3 bases and J by 0 bases, and 12 bases separated the two germline ends. The CDR3 is CASSQMGDDSNQPQHF. In DNA, the CDR3 is TGTGCCAGCAGCCAGATGGGAGACGATAGCAATCAGCCCCAGCATTTT.

The chain employs TRBV7-9 and TRBJ1-6, with TRBD1 matching 9 bases. The CDR3 contains 13 residues. V lost 5 bases and J lost 13; bases outside the gene matches: 6. Germline V lookup: CDR1 SEHNR, CDR2 FQNEAQ (reference sequence). CDR3 sequence (DNA): TGTGCCAGCAGCCTGGACAGGGGTCGTCCCCTCCACTTT. The encoded protein is CASSLDRGRPLHF.

The chain employs TRBV5-1 and TRBJ2-1, with TRBD1 matching 10 bases. Germline CDR1 and CDR2: SGHRS and YFSETQ. This CDR3 has 15 amino acids. Losses at the gene ends were 2 bases for V and 6 bases for J; bases not matched to a gene: 5. In DNA, the CDR3 is TGCGCCAGCAGCTTAAGGACAGGGGGAGGCAATGAGCAGTTCTTC. It yields the protein CASSLRTGGGNEQFF.

This clonotype was observed at least ten times. The J gene is TRBJ1-2, the V gene TRBV2; D is unresolved. The CDR3 covers 12 residues. Germline CDR1 is SNHLY and CDR2 is FYNNEI. The V end was cut by 3 bases, the J end by 8 bases, with 10 bases between. For the CDR3, the DNA is TGTGCCAGCAGTGAGAGCCTCACCGGCTACACCTTC. Translated, it gives CASSESLTGYTF. Together with reference TRBV2 and TRBJ1-2, the CDR3 gives the full variable domain: EPEVTQTPSHQVTQMGQEVILRCVPISNHLYFYWYRQILGQKVEFLVSFYNNEISEKSEIFDDQFSVERPDGSNFTLKIRSTKLEDSAMYFCASSESLTGYTFGSGTRLTVV.

This clonotype was seen at least ten times. The chain is built from TRBV28 and TRBJ1-1, with 8 nucleotides matching TRBD1. Looked up from germline, CDR1 is MDHEN and CDR2 is SYDVKM. Trimming removed 6 bases from V and 5 bases from J; junction bases left unmatched: 5. The CDR3 consists of 13 residues. CDR3 loop: CASREQGGTEAFF. In DNA form, the CDR3 reads TGTGCCAGCAGGGAACAGGGGGGGACTGAAGCTTTCTTT.

V usage is TRBV7-6 and J usage is TRBJ2-7; perhaps D is TRBD1 or TRBD2 (5 bases each). There are 15 residues in the CDR3. CDR1 and CDR2 (germline): SGHVS, FNYEAQ. Trimming took off 1 base at V and 0 bases at J, with 10 bases between the two ends. In DNA form, the CDR3 reads TGTGCCAGCAGCTTAGAAACAGGACTCTCCTACGAGCAGTACTTC. Protein sequence: CASSLETGLSYEQYF.

This clonotype occurred a few times. V gene TRBV11-2 combines with J gene TRBJ2-7, with TRBD2 matching over 7 bases. CDR3 size: 14 residues. Germline assignment: CDR1 SGHAT and CDR2 FQNNGV. V gave up 6 bases and J gave up 4 bases; unmatched junction bases: 9. The CDR3 sequence: CASSHQAGIYEQYF. CDR3 sequence (DNA): TGTGCCAGCAGTCATCAAGCGGGAATTTACGAGCAGTACTTC.

The chain uses TRBV30 and TRBJ1-5; TRBD1 is a possible D gene (5 bases). This CDR3 has 15 residues. V was trimmed by 0 bases and J by 3 bases, leaving 12 bases between them. Germline-derived CDR1 and CDR2 are GTSNPN and SVGIG (reference sequence). CDR3 sequence (DNA): TGTGCCTGGAGTGTAAACGCGGGGCCCAATCAGCCCCAGCATTTT. Residues: CAWSVNAGPNQPQHF.

This clonotype was observed a few times. The V and J genes are TRBV20-1 and TRBJ1-4, with 7 bases identical to TRBD1. Trimming removed 1 base from V and 7 bases from J; junction bases left unmatched: 18. Germline V gene lookup returns CDR1 DFQATT and CDR2 SNEGSKA (reference sequence). The length of the CDR3 is 18 residues. The CDR3 bases are TGCAGTGCTAGAGGACCCGACAGGGAGGACTCGCTAATTGAAAAACTGTTTTTT. This translates into CSARGPDREDSLIEKLFF.

The J gene is TRBJ2-5, the V gene TRBV7-9; the D call may be TRBD1 or TRBD2 (5 bases each). The CDR3 loop spans 15 amino acids. Trimming shortened V by 3 bases and J by 10 bases, and 21 bases separated the two germline ends. The germline V gene encodes CDR1 SEHNR and CDR2 FQNEAQ (reference sequence). CDR3 DNA sequence: TGTGCCAGCAGCTTCTCGGGGCCAGGAATCGAGGTCCAGTACTTC. Translation: CASSFSGPGIEVQYF.

The chain is built from TRBV5-6 and TRBJ2-5; 12 bases fit TRBD1. Germline V gene lookup returns CDR1 SGHDT and CDR2 YYEEEE. The CDR3 extends over 16 amino acids. V gave up 1 base and J gave up 5 bases; unmatched junction bases: 6. The CDR3 loop is CASSLSGTGGRETQYF. For the CDR3, the DNA is TGTGCCAGCAGCTTGTCAGGGACAGGGGGCCGGGAGACCCAGTACTTC.

This clonotype appeared many times. The gene calls are TRBV27 and TRBJ1-6; D gene ambiguous. This CDR3 comprises 14 residues. Trimming shortened V by 2 bases and J by 1 base, and 3 bases separated the two germline ends. The germline V gene has CDR1 MNHEY and CDR2 SMNVEV (reference sequence). The CDR3 region has the DNA TGTGCCAGCAGTTTACTGTCCTATAATTCACCCCTCCACTTT. It is translated as CASSLLSYNSPLHF.

This clonotype was detected many times. The chain is built from TRBV12-3 or TRBV12-4 and TRBJ1-5, with 8 bases lining up with TRBD1. CDR3 size: 17 residues. The V gene end was trimmed by 5 bases and the J gene end by 0 bases; junction bases not matched to a gene: 9. The DNA for the CDR3 is TGTGCCAGCAGTCGGCGGACAGGGAGAGGTAGCAATCAGCCCCAGCATTTT. Amino acid sequence: CASSRRTGRGSNQPQHF.

This clonotype was detected a few times. This chain joins TRBV11-2 and TRBJ2-7; perhaps TRBD2 as D (6 bases). With 2 bases removed from V and 0 bases from J, the gap between germline ends came to 20 bases. Germline V gene lookup returns CDR1 SGHAT and CDR2 FQNNGV. CDR3 length equals 18 residues. The CDR3 region has the DNA TGTGCCAGCAGCTTATATCCACTCCCTAGCGAAACCTCCTACGAGCAGTACTTC. Protein sequence: CASSLYPLPSETSYEQYF.

This rearrangement joins TRBV6-1 to TRBJ2-5; tentatively, D is TRBD1 or TRBD2 (5 bases each). CDR3 size: 12 residues. Trimming left V 10 bases short and J 7 bases short, with 16 bases between. Looked up from germline, CDR1 is MNHNS and CDR2 is SASEGT. The CDR3 nucleotides are TGTGCCACCACCGGGACGCCAGGGACCCAGTACTTC. Translation gives CATTGTPGTQYF.

This chain uses TRBV6-1 with TRBJ1-5; 9 positions match TRBD1. This CDR3 region has 15 residues. CDR1 MNHNS and CDR2 SASEGT come from the germline V gene. The V gene end was trimmed by 7 bases and the J gene end by 6 bases; junction bases not matched to a gene: 10. Here the CDR3 DNA reads TGTGCCAGCACCCAGGACAGGGGAGGTGTTCAGCCCCAGCATTTT. It yields the protein CASTQDRGGVQPQHF.